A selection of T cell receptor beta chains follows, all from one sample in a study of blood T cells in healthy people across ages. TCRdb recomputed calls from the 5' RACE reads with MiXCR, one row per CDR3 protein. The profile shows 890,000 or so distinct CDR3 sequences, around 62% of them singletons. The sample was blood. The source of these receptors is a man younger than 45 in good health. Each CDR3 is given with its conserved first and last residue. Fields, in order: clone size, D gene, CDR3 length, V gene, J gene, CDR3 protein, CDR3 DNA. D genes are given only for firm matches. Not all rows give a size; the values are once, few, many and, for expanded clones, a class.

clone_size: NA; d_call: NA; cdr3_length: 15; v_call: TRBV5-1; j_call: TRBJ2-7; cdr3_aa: CASSSSKQGGSEQYF; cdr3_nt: TGCGCCAGCAGCTCTTCTAAGCAGGGAGGAAGCGAGCAGTACTTC
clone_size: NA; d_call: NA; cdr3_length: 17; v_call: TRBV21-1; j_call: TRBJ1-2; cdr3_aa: CASSKFCGSQGGYGYTF; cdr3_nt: TGTGCCAGCAGCAAATTTTGCGGGTCCCAGGGTGGCTATGGCTACACCTTC
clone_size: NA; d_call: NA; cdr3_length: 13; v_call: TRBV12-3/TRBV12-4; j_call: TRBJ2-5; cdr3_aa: CASRSAGSETQYF; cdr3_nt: TGTGCCAGTCGGAGCGCCGGGTCAGAGACCCAGTACTTC
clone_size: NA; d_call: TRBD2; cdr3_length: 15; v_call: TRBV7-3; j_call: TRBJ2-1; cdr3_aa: CASSLRLAELNEQFF; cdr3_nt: TGTGCCAGCAGCTTACGGCTAGCGGAGCTCAATGAGCAGTTCTTC
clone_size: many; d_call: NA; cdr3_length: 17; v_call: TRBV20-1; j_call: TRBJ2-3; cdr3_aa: CSARVPGRPTSTDTQYF; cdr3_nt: TGCAGTGCTAGAGTCCCAGGGCGACCCACTAGCACAGATACGCAGTATTTT
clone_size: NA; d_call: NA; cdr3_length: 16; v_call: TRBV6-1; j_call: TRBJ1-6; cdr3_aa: CASSGGLTSYNSPLHF; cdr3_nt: TGTGCCAGCAGTGGGGGCCTAACCTCCTATAATTCACCCCTCCACTTT
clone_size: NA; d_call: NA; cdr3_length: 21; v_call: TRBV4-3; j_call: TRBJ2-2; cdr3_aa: CASSQDGVAGGETQYFGELFF; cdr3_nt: NA
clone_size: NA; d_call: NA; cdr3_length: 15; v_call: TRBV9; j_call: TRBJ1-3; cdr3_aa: CASSVIPSSGNTIYF; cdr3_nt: TGTGCCAGCAGCGTAATTCCGAGCTCTGGAAACACCATATATTTT
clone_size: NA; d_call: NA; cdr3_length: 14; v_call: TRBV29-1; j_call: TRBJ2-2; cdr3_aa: CSVAGSANTGELFF; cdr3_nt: TGCAGCGTTGCTGGGTCAGCGAACACCGGGGAGCTGTTTTTT
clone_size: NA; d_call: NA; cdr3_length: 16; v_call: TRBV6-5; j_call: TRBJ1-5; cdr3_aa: CASSPSGGRAGQPQHF; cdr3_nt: TGTGCCAGCAGCCCTTCGGGGGGGCGCGCAGGTCAGCCCCAGCATTTT
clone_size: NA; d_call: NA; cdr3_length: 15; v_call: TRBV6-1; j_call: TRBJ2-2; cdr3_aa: CASSGRAVNSGELFF; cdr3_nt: TGTGCCAGCAGTGGACGGGCAGTCAACTCCGGGGAGCTGTTTTTT
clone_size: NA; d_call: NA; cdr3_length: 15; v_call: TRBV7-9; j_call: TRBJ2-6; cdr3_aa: CASSFAHSGANVLTF; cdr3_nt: TGTGCCAGCAGCTTTGCGCACTCTGGGGCCAACGTCCTGACTTTC
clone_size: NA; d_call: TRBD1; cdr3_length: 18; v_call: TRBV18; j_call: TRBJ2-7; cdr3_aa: CASSPNPWDRGHSYEQYF; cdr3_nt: TGTGCCAGCTCACCAAATCCCTGGGACAGGGGGCATTCCTACGAGCAGTACTTC
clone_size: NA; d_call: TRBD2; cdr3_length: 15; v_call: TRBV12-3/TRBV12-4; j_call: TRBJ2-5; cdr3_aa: CASRETSGGMQTQYF; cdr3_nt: TGTGCCAGCAGGGAGACTAGCGGGGGGATGCAGACCCAGTACTTC
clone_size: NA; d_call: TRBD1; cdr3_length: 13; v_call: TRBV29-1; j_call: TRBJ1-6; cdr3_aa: CSAATGMDSPLHF; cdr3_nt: TGCAGCGCCGCGACAGGGATGGATTCACCCCTCCACTTT
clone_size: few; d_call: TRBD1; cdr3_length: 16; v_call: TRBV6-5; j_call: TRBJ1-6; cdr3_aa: CASSYSHTGGDSPLHF; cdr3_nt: TGTGCCAGCAGTTACTCACATACAGGGGGCGATTCACCCCTCCACTTT
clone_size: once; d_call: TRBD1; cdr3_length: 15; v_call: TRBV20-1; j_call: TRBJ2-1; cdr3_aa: CSARAADRPQETQFF; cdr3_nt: TGCAGTGCTAGAGCCGCGGACAGGCCTCAAGAGACCCAGTTCTTC
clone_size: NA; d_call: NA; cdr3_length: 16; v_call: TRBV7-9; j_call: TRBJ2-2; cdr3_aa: CASSLNGPLDTGELFF; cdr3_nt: TGTGCCAGCAGCTTAAATGGGCCCCTGGACACCGGGGAGCTGTTTTTT
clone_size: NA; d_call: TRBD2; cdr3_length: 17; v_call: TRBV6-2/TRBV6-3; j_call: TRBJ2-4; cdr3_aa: CASSRPGLAGGSNIQYF; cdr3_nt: TGTGCCAGCAGCCGTCCGGGACTAGCGGGGGGCAGCAACATTCAGTACTTC
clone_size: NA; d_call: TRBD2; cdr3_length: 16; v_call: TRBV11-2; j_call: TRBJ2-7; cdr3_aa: CASSLVGGVTVTEQYF; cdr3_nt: TGTGCCAGCAGCTTAGTTGGGGGGGTGACGGTCACCGAGCAGTACTTC
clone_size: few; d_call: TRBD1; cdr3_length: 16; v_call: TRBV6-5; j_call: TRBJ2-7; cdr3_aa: CASRPTPQGPPYEQYF; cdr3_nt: TGTGCCAGCCGCCCGACTCCACAGGGGCCACCCTACGAGCAGTACTTC
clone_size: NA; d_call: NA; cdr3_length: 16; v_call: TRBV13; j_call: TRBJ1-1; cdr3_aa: CASSSYGQAGYTEAFF; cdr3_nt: TGTGCCAGCAGCTCTTACGGACAAGCGGGATACACTGAAGCTTTCTTT
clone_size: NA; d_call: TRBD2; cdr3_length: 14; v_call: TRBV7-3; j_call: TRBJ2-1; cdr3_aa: CASSLGLAVNEQFF; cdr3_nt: TGTGCCAGCAGCTTGGGACTAGCGGTGAATGAGCAGTTCTTC
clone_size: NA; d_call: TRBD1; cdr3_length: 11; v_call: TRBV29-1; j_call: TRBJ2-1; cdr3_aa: CSGGTDNEQFF; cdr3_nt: TGCAGCGGTGGGACAGACAATGAGCAGTTCTTC
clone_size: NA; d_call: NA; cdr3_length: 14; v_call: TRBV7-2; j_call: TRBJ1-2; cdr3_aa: CASSFASLNYGYTF; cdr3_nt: TGTGCCAGCAGCTTCGCATCTTTGAACTATGGCTACACCTTC
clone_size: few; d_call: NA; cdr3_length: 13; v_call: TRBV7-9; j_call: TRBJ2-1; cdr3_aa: CASHPYTNGEQFF; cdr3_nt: TGTGCCAGCCATCCCTACACCAATGGTGAGCAGTTCTTC
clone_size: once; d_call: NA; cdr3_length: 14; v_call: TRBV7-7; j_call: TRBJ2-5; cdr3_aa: CASSLSIGSRIQYF; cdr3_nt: TGTGCTAGCAGCTTATCAATTGGCTCTAGGATTCAGTACTTC
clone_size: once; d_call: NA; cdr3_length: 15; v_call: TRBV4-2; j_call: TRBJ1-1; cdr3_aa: CASSQDGAVNTEAFF; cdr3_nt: TGTGCCAGCAGCCAAGATGGGGCGGTGAACACTGAAGCTTTCTTT
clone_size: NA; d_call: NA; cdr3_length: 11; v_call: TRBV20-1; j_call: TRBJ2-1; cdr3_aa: CSATKSTEQFF; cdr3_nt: TGCAGTGCTACTAAATCCACTGAGCAGTTCTTC
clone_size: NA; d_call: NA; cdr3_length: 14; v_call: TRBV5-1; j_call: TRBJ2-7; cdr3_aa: CASSPNTGTYEQYF; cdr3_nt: TGCGCCAGCAGCCCTAACACCGGGACGTACGAGCAGTACTTC
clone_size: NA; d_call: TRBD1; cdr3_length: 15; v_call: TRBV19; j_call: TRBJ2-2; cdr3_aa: CASSMTGANTGELFF; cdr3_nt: TGTGCCAGTAGTATGACAGGGGCGAACACCGGGGAGCTGTTTTTT
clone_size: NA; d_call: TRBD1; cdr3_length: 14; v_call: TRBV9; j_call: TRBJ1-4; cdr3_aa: CASSANRGGEKLFF; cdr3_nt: TGTGCCAGCAGCGCCAACAGGGGGGGCGAAAAACTGTTTTTT
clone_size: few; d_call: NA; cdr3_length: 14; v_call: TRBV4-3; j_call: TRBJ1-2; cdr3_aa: CASSQGNTGYGYTF; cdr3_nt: TGCGCCAGCAGCCAAGGAAATACAGGGTATGGCTACACCTTC
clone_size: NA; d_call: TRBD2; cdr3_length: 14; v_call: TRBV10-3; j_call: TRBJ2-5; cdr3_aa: CAISVELAMETQYF; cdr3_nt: TGTGCCATCAGTGTCGAACTAGCGATGGAGACCCAGTACTTC
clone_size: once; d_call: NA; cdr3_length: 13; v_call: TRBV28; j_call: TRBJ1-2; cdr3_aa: CASSLKIYYGYTF; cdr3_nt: TGTGCCAGCAGTTTAAAGATCTACTATGGCTACACCTTC
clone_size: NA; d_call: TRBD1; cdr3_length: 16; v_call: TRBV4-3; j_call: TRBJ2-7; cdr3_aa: CASISYARTGSYEQYF; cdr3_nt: TGCGCCAGCATCTCTTATGCCCGGACAGGGTCCTACGAGCAGTACTTC
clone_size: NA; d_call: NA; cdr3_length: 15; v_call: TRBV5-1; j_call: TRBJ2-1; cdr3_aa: CASSFMSSTYNEQFF; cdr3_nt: TGCGCCAGCAGCTTCATGTCCTCGACGTACAATGAGCAGTTCTTC
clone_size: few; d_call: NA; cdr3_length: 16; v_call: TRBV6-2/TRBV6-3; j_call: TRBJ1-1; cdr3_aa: CASSYSARRVNTEAFF; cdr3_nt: TGTGCCAGCAGTTACTCTGCCCGACGGGTGAACACTGAAGCTTTCTTT
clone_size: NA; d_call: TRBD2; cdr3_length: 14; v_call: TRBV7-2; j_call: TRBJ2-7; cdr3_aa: CASSEMGLANEQYF; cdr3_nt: TGTGCCAGCAGCGAGATGGGACTAGCGAACGAGCAGTACTTC
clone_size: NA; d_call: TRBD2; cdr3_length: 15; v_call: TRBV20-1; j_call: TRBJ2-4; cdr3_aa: CSAREGTSGVNIQYF; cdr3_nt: TGCAGTGCTAGAGAAGGGACTAGCGGGGTGAACATTCAGTACTTC
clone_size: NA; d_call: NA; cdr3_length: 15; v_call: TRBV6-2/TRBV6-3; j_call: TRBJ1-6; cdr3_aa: CASNAVRDRYSPLHF; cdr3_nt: TGTGCCAGCAACGCCGTCCGGGACCGGTATTCACCCCTCCACTTT
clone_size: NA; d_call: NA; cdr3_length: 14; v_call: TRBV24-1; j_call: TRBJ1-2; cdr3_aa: CATSDLWTPEGYTF; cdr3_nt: TGTGCCACCAGTGATTTGTGGACCCCAGAGGGCTACACCTTC
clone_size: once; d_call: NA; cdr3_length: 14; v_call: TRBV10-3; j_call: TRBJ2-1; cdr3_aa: CAISTGSPYNEQFF; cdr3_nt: TGTGCCATCAGTACCGGGTCTCCCTACAATGAGCAGTTCTTC
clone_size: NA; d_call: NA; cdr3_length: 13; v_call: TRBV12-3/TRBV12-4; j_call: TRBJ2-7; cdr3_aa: CASSFPPLYEQYF; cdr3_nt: TGTGCCAGCAGTTTTCCCCCCCTCTACGAGCAGTACTTC
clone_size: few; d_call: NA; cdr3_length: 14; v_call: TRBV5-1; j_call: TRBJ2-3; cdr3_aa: CASSRRDRTDTQYF; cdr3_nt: TGCGCCAGCAGCAGAAGGGACCGCACAGATACGCAGTATTTT
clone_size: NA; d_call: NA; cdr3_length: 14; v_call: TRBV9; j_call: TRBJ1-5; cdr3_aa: CASSVGEGGQPQHF; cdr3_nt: TGTGCCAGCAGCGTAGGGGAGGGGGGTCAGCCCCAGCATTTT
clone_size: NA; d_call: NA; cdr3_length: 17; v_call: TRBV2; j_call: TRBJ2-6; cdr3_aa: CASSKQGAPSGANALTF; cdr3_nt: TGTGCCAGCAGTAAACAAGGGGCCCCCTCTGGGGCCAACGCCCTGACTTTC
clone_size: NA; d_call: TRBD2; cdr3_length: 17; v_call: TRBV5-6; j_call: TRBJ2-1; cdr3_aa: CASSPFGLAGAHNEQFF; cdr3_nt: TGTGCCAGCAGCCCCTTTGGACTAGCGGGGGCACACAATGAGCAGTTCTTC
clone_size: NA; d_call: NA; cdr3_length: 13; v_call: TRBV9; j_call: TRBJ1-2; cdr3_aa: CASSPPVGYGYTF; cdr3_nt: TGTGCCAGCAGCCCCCCCGTGGGGTATGGCTACACCTTC
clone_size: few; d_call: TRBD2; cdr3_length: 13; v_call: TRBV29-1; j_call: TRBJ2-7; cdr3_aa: CSALAGGTYEQYF; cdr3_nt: TGCAGCGCCTTAGCGGGCGGCACCTACGAGCAGTACTTC
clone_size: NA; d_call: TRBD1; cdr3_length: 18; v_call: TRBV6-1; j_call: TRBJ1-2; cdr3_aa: CASSPGLSSGTGELGYTF; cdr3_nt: TGTGCCAGCAGTCCTGGCCTTTCCTCCGGGACAGGGGAATTGGGCTACACCTTC
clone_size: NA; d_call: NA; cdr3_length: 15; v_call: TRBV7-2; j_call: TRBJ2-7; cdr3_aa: CASSLEQGLAYEQYF; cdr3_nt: TGTGCCAGCAGCTTAGAGCAGGGACTTGCCTACGAGCAGTACTTC
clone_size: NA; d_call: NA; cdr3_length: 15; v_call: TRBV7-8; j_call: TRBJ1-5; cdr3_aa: CASSLVNGRDEPQHF; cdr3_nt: TGTGCCAGCAGCTTAGTGAACGGCAGGGACGAACCCCAGCATTTT